This TCR beta chain was captured by sequencing in a study of T cell responses to AZD1222 COVID-19 vaccine listed by TCRdb under 2021. Regarding the research as a whole: TCR sequencing covered about 230 trial participants: 207 given two doses of AZD1222 and 26 given two doses of MenACWY control vaccine. Trial participants were enrolled into age subgroups of 18-55, 56-69 and 70-plus years, which contained about 160, 30 and 59 TCR-sequenced participants, respectively.

A note on this clone: Its target antigen remains unknown. No clone much larger than this one lies a single base away; base qualities are absent.

The label giving this sample's time point can be read as: about 28 days (+/-7) after the second vaccine dose. The treatment or condition label here, explained by the study, means: meningococcal conjugate vaccine given as trial control. Vaccinee samples were obtained from the UK trials COV001 and COV002, which included a single-blind randomized controlled phase 2/3 trial of AZD1222 (ChAdOx1 nCoV-19) in healthy adults. Trial participant PBMC samples were collected at day 0 and day 28 after the second dose for TCRbeta chain sequencing. The CDR3 regions of human TCRbeta chains were analyzed by immunosequencing. The source study handled its data this way. TCRs in the repertoires were compared against a reference library of SARS-CoV-2-specific TCRs that had been generated with the MIRA antigen-specificity platform. Breadth meant the fraction of unique TCRs that were SARS-CoV-2-associated, whereas depth meant the fraction of total T cells that were SARS-CoV-2-associated. Each spike-specific TCR was assigned to its reactive spike region and to a CD4 or CD8 class using the MIRA data. Log10-transformed breadth and depth values were compared by one-way ANOVA with Sidak's multiple comparisons tests. TCRdb mirrors the immuneACCESS table, restricted to in-frame sequences. Some clones are absent from its copies; in checked studies, under half trace to an unresolved V gene, and the reason for the others is unknown. V and J calls and clone size are copied from that table; D and trimming were computed from the DNA. The sample profile shows roughly 200,000 clones; over 85% of them were found once. In total, the top ten clones hold approximately 0.98% of the sample.

The paper's findings and limits, for the study overall: Reportedly, almost half of the unique spike-specific TCRs recognized epitopes lying outside the regions that are mutated in the B.1.351 and B.1.1.7 variants. Vaccine-associated CD4 TCRs spanned the whole spike protein, with dominant responses in regions 160-218 and 743-854. In the small 56-69-year group, the increase in depth fell short of significance, most likely because of low power. No day 14 peak-response samples were available, so repertoires were characterized only after the peak T cell response. A significant rise in spike-specific TCR breadth and depth was observed after two AZD1222 doses relative to day 0 and relative to MenACWY recipients. Conclusions about previously exposed vaccinees are limited, since just five or six AZD1222 recipients were seropositive for SARS-CoV-2 at baseline. Participants were mostly white British and included more females than males, and it was suggested by the authors that clonal diversity may have been underestimated.

The CDR3 runs 13 residues from the cysteine to the phenylalanine. CDR3 DNA only is kept here, 39 bases in frame from base 1. For CDR1 and CDR2, the germline V gene (reference sequence) lists WNHNN and SYGVQD. The junction carries 6 bases between V and J, which are trimmed by 2 bases and 2 bases respectively. The input for sequencing was peripheral blood, taken 28 days after the second dose of the MenACWY control vaccine. The sequence links TRBV10-1 to TRBJ1-2; no confident D gene assignment can be made. This sequence was found in an adult who received the MenACWY meningococcal vaccine as a control. The CDR3 reads as follows: CASSEGRNYGYTF. At the DNA level, the sequence is TGCGCCAGCAGTGAGGGACGGAACTATGGCTACACCTTC.